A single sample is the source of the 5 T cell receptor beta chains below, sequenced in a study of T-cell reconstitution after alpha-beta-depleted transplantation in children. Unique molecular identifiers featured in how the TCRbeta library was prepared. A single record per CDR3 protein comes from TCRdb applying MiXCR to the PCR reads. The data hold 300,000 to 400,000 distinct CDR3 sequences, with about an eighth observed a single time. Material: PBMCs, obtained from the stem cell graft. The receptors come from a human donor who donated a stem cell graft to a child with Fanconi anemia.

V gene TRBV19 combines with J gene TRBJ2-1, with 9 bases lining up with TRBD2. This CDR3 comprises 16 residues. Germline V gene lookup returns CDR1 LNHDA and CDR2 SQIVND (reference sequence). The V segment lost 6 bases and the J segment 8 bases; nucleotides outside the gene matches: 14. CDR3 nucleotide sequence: TGTGCCAGTAGCCTTGCTACTAGCGGGCGCTCCGATGAGCAGTTCTTC. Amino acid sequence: CASSLATSGRSDEQFF.

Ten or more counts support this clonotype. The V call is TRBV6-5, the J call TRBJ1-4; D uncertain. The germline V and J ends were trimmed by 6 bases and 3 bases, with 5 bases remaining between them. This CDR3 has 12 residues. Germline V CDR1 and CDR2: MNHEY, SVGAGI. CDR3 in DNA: TGTGCCAGCAGCAGGCCTAATGAAAAACTGTTTTTT. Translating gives CASSRPNEKLFF.

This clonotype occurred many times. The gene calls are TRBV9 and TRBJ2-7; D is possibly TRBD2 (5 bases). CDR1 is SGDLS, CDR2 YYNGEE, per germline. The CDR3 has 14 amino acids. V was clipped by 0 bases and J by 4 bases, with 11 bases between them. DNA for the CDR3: TGTGCCAGCAGCGTAGGATCTCTAGCATACGAGCAGTACTTC. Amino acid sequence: CASSVGSLAYEQYF.

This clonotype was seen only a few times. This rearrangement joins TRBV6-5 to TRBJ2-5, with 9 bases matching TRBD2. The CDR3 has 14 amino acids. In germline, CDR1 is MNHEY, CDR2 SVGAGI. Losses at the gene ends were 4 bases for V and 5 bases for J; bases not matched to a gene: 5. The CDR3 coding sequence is TGTGCCAGCAGTTTGGGCGGGGGGGTGGAGACCCAGTACTTC. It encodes CASSLGGGVETQYF.

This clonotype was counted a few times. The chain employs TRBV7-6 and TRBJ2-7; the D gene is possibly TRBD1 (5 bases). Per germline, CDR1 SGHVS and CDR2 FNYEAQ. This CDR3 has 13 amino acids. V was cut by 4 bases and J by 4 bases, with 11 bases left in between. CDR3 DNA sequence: TGTGCCAGCAGCTCATCCCAGGGTTACGAGCAGTACTTC. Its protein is CASSSSQGYEQYF.